This T cell receptor (beta chain) derives from a study of T cell responses to AZD1222 COVID-19 vaccine. Concerning this clone: The antigen remains undetermined.

The germline V and J ends were trimmed by 8 bases and 0 bases, with 8 bases remaining between them. This CDR3 spans 13 amino acids. Germline V CDR1 and CDR2: MNHEY, SVGAGI. Produced via immunoSEQ multiplex PCR; TCRdb's table is partial and in-frame only. The table includes about 150,000 clones, about 93% detected once. Findings and limits, study-wide: Sampling that yielded the repertoires occurred only after the peak T cell response.

This TCR was sampled from an adult who received the AZD1222 COVID-19 vaccine. The source was peripheral blood, collected 28 days after the second AZD1222 dose. V and J are TRBV6-5 and TRBJ1-5; D ambiguous. The DNA of the CDR3 is TGTGCCAGCCAGGAATATAGCAATCAGCCCCAGCATTTT. This gives the protein CASQEYSNQPQHF.